Shown below are 32 T cell receptor beta chains from a single sample sequenced in a study of CD8 T cells in ankylosing spondylitis. Antigens of these TCRs are unknown. Study outcomes and limitations: Seemingly characteristic of ankylosing spondylitis blood was a TCR beta motif consisting of eight highly homologous variants.

TCRdb redid the calling of the 5' RACE reads with MiXCR, one entry per CDR3 protein. The data show about 540,000 distinct CDR3 sequences, roughly 13% seen once. Source material: blood, either unsorted or a sorted T cell fraction (not recorded which). These receptors were taken from a male donor with ankylosing spondylitis.

This clonotype was counted between two and nine times. The chain carries TRBV7-9 and TRBJ2-5; 13 bases line up with TRBD2. This CDR3 contains 15 residues. Losses at the gene ends were 4 bases for V and 3 bases for J; bases not matched to a gene: 2. Germline V gene lookup returns CDR1 SEHNR and CDR2 FQNEAQ (reference sequence). CDR3 in amino acids: CASSWGTSGEETQYF. Written as DNA, the CDR3 is TGTGCCAGCAGCTGGGGGACTAGCGGGGAAGAGACCCAGTACTTC.

The genes are TRBV11-3 and TRBJ2-5; D gene unclear. CDR3 size: 13 residues. V was shortened by 8 bases and J by 5 bases, with 15 bases between the two germline ends. From germline, CDR1 is SGHNT and CDR2 YENEEA. The CDR3 DNA follows: TGTGCCAGCTCCGGGCTGGTAACGGAGACCCAGTACTTC. Protein sequence: CASSGLVTETQYF.

This clonotype was counted between two and nine times. This chain connects TRBV20-1 to TRBJ1-1; D remains ambiguous. V was shortened by 3 bases and J by 2 bases, with 10 bases between the two germline ends. CDR3 length: 13 amino acids. Germline V gene sequence: CDR1 DFQATT, CDR2 SNEGSKA (reference sequence). The CDR3 region has the DNA TGCAGTGCTAGCGGTGAGGGTAACACTGAAGCTTTCTTT. Amino acids: CSASGEGNTEAFF.

The V gene is TRBV7-9, the J gene TRBJ2-7; a possible D gene is TRBD1 (8 bases). The CDR3 totals 12 residues. CDR1 is SEHNR, CDR2 FQNEAQ, per germline (reference sequence). V dropped 6 bases and J dropped 5 bases, with 11 bases sitting between them. CDR3 sequence: CASRQGGDEQYF. CDR3 in DNA: TGTGCCAGCAGACAGGGGGGGGACGAGCAGTACTTC.

This clonotype turned up a few times. This chain's CDR3 is CASSQELGRKIYGYTF. CDR3 nucleotide sequence: TGTGCCAGCAGCCAAGAATTGGGCAGGAAGATTTATGGCTACACCTTC. The chain carries TRBV4-2 and TRBJ1-2; no clear D gene. The CDR3 is 16 residues long. Germline assignment: CDR1 LGHNA and CDR2 YNFKEQ. Trimming stripped 0 bases from V and 5 bases from J, with 16 bases between.

This clonotype was seen only once. This chain links TRBV7-2 with TRBJ2-1; the match to TRBD2 covers 12 bases. Unmatched junction bases numbered 7, after V lost 0 bases and J lost 7 bases. Germline V gene data show CDR1 as SGHTA and CDR2 as FQGNSA. The CDR3 has 17 amino acids. The CDR3 sequence: CASSLAPTSGRGNEQFF. For the CDR3, the DNA is TGTGCCAGCAGCTTAGCCCCGACTAGCGGGAGAGGTAATGAGCAGTTCTTC.

This clonotype was seen many times. The chain couples TRBV4-1 to TRBJ1-2, with D hard to call. This CDR3 comprises 14 residues. V shed 3 bases and J shed 7 bases, with 15 bases lying between them. Germline V gene lookup returns CDR1 MGHRA and CDR2 YSYEKL. The CDR3 nucleotides are TGCGCCAGCAGCCAGAGTAGTGCAACTGCTGGCTACACCTTC. Translated: CASSQSSATAGYTF.

This clonotype was recorded a few times. This chain joins TRBV19 and TRBJ2-1; D not resolved. There are 15 residues in the CDR3. Germline V gene lookup returns CDR1 LNHDA and CDR2 SQIVND (reference sequence). The V end lost 3 bases, the J end lost 5 bases, and 14 bases lay between the germline ends. CDR3 sequence: CASSIGPLEHNEQFF. In nucleotides, the CDR3 is TGTGCCAGTAGTATTGGGCCCTTAGAGCACAATGAGCAGTTCTTC.

CDR3 loop: CASSQPGFENEQFF. Here the CDR3 DNA reads TGTGCCAGCAGCCAACCCGGGTTTGAGAATGAGCAGTTCTTC. The chain employs TRBV3-1 and TRBJ2-1; D unclear. Deletions cut 2 bases from V and 7 bases from J, with 12 bases between. This CDR3 has 14 amino acids. Germline V gives CDR1 LGHDT, CDR2 YNNKEL (reference sequence).

The CDR3 nucleotides read TGTGCCATCGCCAGGGGGATAGGTAATTCACCCCTCCACTTT. Translating it yields CAIARGIGNSPLHF. J is TRBJ1-6 and V is TRBV6-1; 7 bases line up with TRBD1. There are 14 residues in the CDR3. The V gene end was trimmed by 10 bases and the J gene end by 6 bases; junction bases not matched to a gene: 9. Germline V gives CDR1 MNHNS, CDR2 SASEGT.

This clonotype came up a few times. The chain carries TRBV20-1 and TRBJ2-7; D is perhaps TRBD1 or TRBD2 (7 bases each). The CDR3 is made up of 15 amino acids. V dropped 3 bases and J dropped 1 base, with 16 bases sitting between them. CDR1 and CDR2 (germline): DFQATT, SNEGSKA (reference sequence). CDR3 in DNA: TGCAGTGCTAGTAATTTTCAGGGGGGGTCCTACGAGCAGTACTTC. Its translation: CSASNFQGGSYEQYF.

This clonotype was seen many times. The chain links TRBV10-3 to TRBJ2-2; the D call may be TRBD1 or TRBD2 (5 bases each). Trimming left V 0 bases short and J 5 bases short, with 13 bases between. Germline V gene data show CDR1 as ENHRY and CDR2 as SYGVKD. The CDR3 is 16 residues long. CDR3 DNA: TGTGCCATCAGTGAGTCACTGCAGGGAGAGACCGGGGAGCTGTTTTTT. Its translation: CAISESLQGETGELFF.

In this sample, this clonotype turned up many times. The chain uses TRBV18 and TRBJ1-1; 10 bases match TRBD1. The V segment lost 1 base and the J segment 1 base; nucleotides outside the gene matches: 3. Germline V gene data show CDR1 as KGHSH and CDR2 as LQKENI. The CDR3 is 16 residues long. CDR3 residues: CASSPQGQGTNTEAFF. In nucleotides, the CDR3 is TGTGCCAGCTCACCACAGGGACAGGGGACGAACACTGAAGCTTTCTTT.

The V and J genes are TRBV3-1 and TRBJ2-7; tentative D call: TRBD2 (6 bases). CDR1 LGHDT and CDR2 YNNKEL come from the germline V gene (reference sequence). The CDR3 has 14 amino acids. Trimming removed 3 bases from V and 7 bases from J, with 16 bases in between. The CDR3 reads CASSQGPTSGEQYV. CDR3 coding DNA: TGTGCCAGCAGCCAGGGGCCGACGAGCGGGGAGCAGTACGTC.

This clonotype was counted at least ten times. This sequence joins TRBV7-8 and TRBJ2-3, with 11 bases that match TRBD2. V shed 5 bases and J 5 bases; nucleotides not matched to a gene: 6. The CDR3 totals 15 residues. Germline V lookup: CDR1 SGHVS, CDR2 FQNEAQ. The CDR3 here is CASSPLAGARDTQYF. The CDR3 DNA reads as TGTGCCAGCAGCCCACTAGCGGGAGCCAGAGATACGCAGTATTTT.

There are a few counts of this clonotype. This chain joins TRBV5-1 and TRBJ2-5; D call uncertain. Looked up from germline, CDR1 is SGHRS and CDR2 is YFSETQ. CDR3 size: 13 residues. The ends were cut back, 0 bases at V and 2 bases at J, with 5 bases in the middle. The CDR3 is CASSLVLQETQYF. The CDR3 DNA is TGCGCCAGCAGCTTGGTCTTACAAGAGACCCAGTACTTC.

The chain recombines TRBV7-9 with TRBJ1-5; 9 nucleotides match TRBD1. The CDR3 runs to 16 residues. Trimming removed 5 bases from V and 1 base from J; junction bases left unmatched: 6. Germline V gene data show CDR1 as SEHNR and CDR2 as FQNEAQ (reference sequence). CDR3 nucleotides: TGTGCCAGCAGCCGTACAGGGGGCTTCAGCAATCAGCCCCAGCATTTT. This translates into CASSRTGGFSNQPQHF. The full variable domain, with the rest looked up from reference TRBV7-9 and TRBJ1-5, is DTGVSQNPRHKITKRGQNVTFRCDPISEHNRLYWYRQTLGQGPEFLTYFQNEAQLEKSRLLSDRFSAERPKGSFSTLEIQRTEQGDSAMYLCASSRTGGFSNQPQHFGDGTRLSIL.

This sequence joins TRBV4-2 and TRBJ2-1, with TRBD2 matching over 12 bases. The germline V gene encodes CDR1 LGHNA and CDR2 YNFKEQ. The junction had 9 bases not matched to a gene; V was cut back by 5 bases and J by 7 bases. CDR3 length: 16 amino acids. The DNA for the CDR3 is TGTGCCAGCAGCAATGTACTAGCGGGAGGCCTTAATGAGCAGTTCTTC. Translated: CASSNVLAGGLNEQFF.

The table lists this clonotype with many counts. The rearrangement uses TRBV5-1 and TRBJ1-1; 7 nucleotides match TRBD1. The germline V gene encodes CDR1 SGHRS and CDR2 YFSETQ. The CDR3 is made up of 12 amino acids. V gave up 7 bases and J gave up 11 bases; unmatched junction bases: 11. The CDR3, as DNA: TGCGCCAGCGGAGAACAGGGGCCGGGGGCTTTCTTT. As protein: CASGEQGPGAFF.

V gene TRBV27 combines with J gene TRBJ2-5, with no clear D. This CDR3 comprises 15 residues. Germline CDR1 and CDR2: MNHEY and SMNVEV (reference sequence). Trimming took 0 bases from V and 4 from J, leaving 12 bases between them. The CDR3 spells CASSLSGGALETQYF. The CDR3 coding sequence is TGTGCCAGCAGTTTATCGGGTGGCGCCTTAGAGACCCAGTACTTC.

This clonotype was found a few times. The V gene is TRBV7-8, the J gene TRBJ2-3; 12 positions agree with TRBD2. The CDR3 runs 15 residues. Germline trimming cut 5 bases from V and 5 bases from J; bases unmatched to any gene: 5. Germline V CDR1 and CDR2: SGHVS, FQNEAQ. The CDR3 spells CASSGLAGPGDTQYF. The CDR3 DNA is TGTGCCAGCAGCGGACTAGCGGGACCGGGAGATACGCAGTATTTT.

CDR3: CASSGDRVAGELFF. The CDR3 bases are TGTGCCAGCAGTGGGGACAGGGTGGCCGGGGAGCTGTTTTTT. The J gene is TRBJ2-2, the V gene TRBV2; 9 nucleotides agree with TRBD1. Germline lookup yields CDR1 SNHLY and CDR2 FYNNEI. V lost 4 bases and J lost 6; bases outside the gene matches: 3. The CDR3 covers 14 residues.

This clonotype came up many times. This chain joins TRBV9 and TRBJ1-1, with TRBD1 as a possible D gene (5 bases). V dropped 3 bases and J dropped 0 bases, with 12 bases sitting between them. There are 15 residues in the CDR3. Germline values: CDR1 SGDLS, CDR2 YYNGEE. In nucleotides, the CDR3 is TGTGCCAGCAGCGAGTCGTGGGGGGTGAACACTGAAGCTTTCTTT. It codes for CASSESWGVNTEAFF.

The chain recombines TRBV20-1 with TRBJ2-2; 7 nucleotides align to TRBD1. The germline V gene encodes CDR1 DFQATT and CDR2 SNEGSKA (reference sequence). V shed 3 bases, J shed 6 bases, and the junction held 4 bases outside the gene matches. This CDR3 has 13 amino acids. The CDR3 sequence: CSASETGAGELFF. The CDR3 coding sequence is TGCAGTGCTAGCGAAACAGGGGCCGGGGAGCTGTTTTTT.

The CDR3 reads CASTPGLANTDTQYF. The DNA of the CDR3 is TGTGCCAGCACCCCGGGACTAGCGAACACAGATACGCAGTATTTT. The gene calls are TRBV6-1 and TRBJ2-3; 10 positions match TRBD2. The CDR3 loop spans 15 amino acids. CDR1 is MNHNS, CDR2 SASEGT, per germline. J gave up 2 bases and V 7 bases, and 6 bases lay outside the gene matches.

The CDR3 loop is CASSISLASYNEQFF. DNA of the CDR3: TGTGCCAGTAGTATCAGCCTAGCCTCCTACAATGAGCAGTTCTTC. The rearrangement uses TRBV19 and TRBJ2-1, with D perhaps matching TRBD2 (5 bases). Germline lookup yields CDR1 LNHDA and CDR2 SQIVND (reference sequence). The ends were cut back, 3 bases at V and 0 bases at J, with 9 bases in the middle. The CDR3 is 15 residues long.

This clonotype was counted only a few times. The rearrangement links TRBV12-3 or TRBV12-4 to TRBJ2-3; no firm D call. CDR3 size: 11 residues. With 4 bases removed from V and 11 bases from J, the gap between germline ends came to 10 bases. The CDR3 loop reads CASSWQDLQYF. The DNA for the CDR3 is TGTGCCAGCAGTTGGCAAGATCTGCAGTATTTT.

This clonotype occurred a few times. J is TRBJ2-3 and V is TRBV11-2; D is perhaps TRBD2 (5 bases). The CDR3 contains 13 residues. Deletions cut 4 bases from V and 8 bases from J, with 13 bases between. Germline assignment: CDR1 SGHAT and CDR2 FQNNGV. The chain's CDR3 is CASSYGPRGTQYF. CDR3 coding DNA: TGTGCCAGCAGCTATGGGCCTCGGGGTACGCAGTATTTT. Combining the CDR3 with reference TRBV11-2 and TRBJ2-3 gives the whole variable domain EAGVAQSPRYKIIEKRQSVAFWCNPISGHATLYWYQQILGQGPKLLIQFQNNGVVDDSQLPKDRFSAERLKGVDSTLKIQPAKLEDSAVYLCASSYGPRGTQYFGPGTRLTVL.

This clonotype was seen a handful of times. The chain recombines TRBV3-1 with TRBJ2-3; D remains unclear. V was pared by 4 bases and J by 2 bases, with 10 bases between. This CDR3 has 14 amino acids. Germline V gives CDR1 LGHDT, CDR2 YNNKEL (reference sequence). The CDR3 sequence is CASSPLRNTDTQYF. The CDR3 DNA sequence: TGTGCCAGCAGCCCTCTGCGGAACACAGATACGCAGTATTTT.

Only a few counts were recorded for this clonotype. The chain employs TRBV12-3 or TRBV12-4 and TRBJ2-2; 10 bases line up with TRBD2. Losses at the gene ends were 7 bases for V and 4 bases for J; bases not matched to a gene: 9. The CDR3 totals 16 residues. The CDR3 is CASTQGAGGVTGELFF. The CDR3 DNA sequence: TGTGCCAGCACCCAGGGAGCGGGAGGGGTCACCGGGGAGCTGTTTTTT.

This rearrangement joins TRBV20-1 to TRBJ1-1, with D perhaps matching TRBD1 (5 bases). V dropped 6 bases and J dropped 5 bases, with 13 bases sitting between them. This CDR3 has 12 residues. Germline V gene lookup returns CDR1 DFQATT and CDR2 SNEGSKA (reference sequence). CDR3 loop: CSAGTGGTEAFF. CDR3 bases: TGCAGTGCGGGGACGGGTGGGACTGAAGCTTTCTTT.

The gene calls are TRBV4-2 and TRBJ1-2, with no clear D. Germline CDR1 reads LGHNA; CDR2 reads YNFKEQ. This CDR3 contains 13 residues. Trimming stripped 4 bases from V and 3 bases from J, with 9 bases between. The CDR3, as DNA: TGTGCCAGCAGCCCGCAGGTCCACTATGGCTACACCTTC. Translated, it gives CASSPQVHYGYTF.